The source of this T cell receptor beta chain is a study of blood T cell repertoires in COVID-19. Study processing details: Nucleated cell counts were estimated from reference gene primer amplification. Measured with immunoSEQ multiplex PCR; TCRdb has only the in-frame clones, and not every one. V, J and clone size are taken as reported in that table, and D and trimming were inferred from the DNA itself. The sample has 150,000 to 200,000 clones; roughly nine tenths are singletons. Trimming cost V 1 base and J 1 base, with 17 bases left between them. The CDR3 loop spans 17 amino acids. The germline CDR1 and CDR2 sequences are MGHRA and YSYEKL.

The sequenced sample consisted of peripheral blood. The clonotype originates from a man aged 65-85 years with active or convalescent COVID-19. The gene calls are TRBV4-1 and TRBJ2-7; TRBD2 is a possible D gene (5 bases). The CDR3 here is CASSQAPGVAKSYEQYF. DNA of the CDR3: TGCGCCAGCAGCCAAGCTCCCGGGGTAGCCAAGTCCTACGAGCAGTACTTC.